Presented here are 27 T cell receptor beta chains from one specimen sequenced in a study of identifying expanded T cells in peripheral blood. The data were produced by immunoSEQ multiplex PCR, yet TCRdb's version contains in-frame clones alone and is incomplete. The sample holds about 78,000 clones, more than 75% seen once. Sequencing input: blood. These receptors were taken from a person aged 18 to 75 in good health.

The rearrangement joins TRBV7-2 to TRBJ2-1, with D maybe TRBD1 (7 bases). CDR1 and CDR2 (germline): SGHTA, FQGNSA. V dropped 5 bases and J dropped 9 bases, with 20 bases sitting between them. This CDR3 has 15 residues. CDR3 sequence (DNA): TGTGCCAGCAGCCACCAGGTCCCAGGGGGAGGTGAGCAGTTCTTC. As protein: CASSHQVPGGGEQFF. Filled out from reference TRBV7-2 and TRBJ2-1, the complete variable domain reads GAGVSQSPSNKVTEKGKDVELRCDPISGHTALYWYRQSLGQGLEFLIYFQGNSAPDKSGLPSDRFSAERTGGSVSTLTIQRTQQEDSAVYLCASSHQVPGGGEQFFGPGTRLTVL.

The chain is built from TRBV28 and TRBJ2-2; 13 positions agree with TRBD2. Per germline, CDR1 MDHEN and CDR2 SYDVKM. Trimming removed 5 bases from V and 3 bases from J; junction bases left unmatched: 9. The CDR3 sequence is 18 residues long. The CDR3 sequence is CASSIRTSGGPYTGELFF. In DNA form, the CDR3 reads TGTGCCAGCAGTATTCGGACTAGCGGGGGTCCTTACACCGGGGAGCTGTTTTTT.

This chain connects TRBV6-5 to TRBJ1-2; maybe TRBD1 (6 bases). In germline, CDR1 is MNHEY, CDR2 SVGAGI. CDR3 size: 16 residues. V lost 0 bases, J lost 4 bases, and 15 bases lay in between. DNA for the CDR3: TGTGCCAGCAGTTACTCGACTGGGGGGGCCAGCTATGGCTACACCTTC. Residues: CASSYSTGGASYGYTF.

This clone appeared a few times. The V call is TRBV10-2, the J call TRBJ1-2; possible D gene TRBD1, 5 bases. This CDR3 region has 13 residues. Trimming left V 2 bases short and J 2 bases short, with 6 bases between. From germline, CDR1 is WSHSY and CDR2 SAAADI. CDR3 loop: CASSERQNYGYTF. DNA of the CDR3: TGCGCCAGCAGTGAGCGACAGAACTATGGCTACACCTTC.

The J gene is TRBJ1-1, the V gene TRBV23-1, with D maybe TRBD1 (6 bases). Being an ORF, TRBV23-1 has a function that is uncertain. V lost 11 bases, J lost 5 bases, and 24 bases lay in between. The CDR3 contains 15 residues. The CDR3: CAGPPPPPGETEAFF. CDR3 nucleotide sequence: TGCGCCGGACCACCCCCACCCCCAGGGGAGACTGAAGCTTTCTTT.

This clone was recorded once. V and J are TRBV25-1 and TRBJ1-2; maybe TRBD1 (6 bases). Germline CDR1 MGHDK, CDR2 SYGVNS. This CDR3 is built from 16 residues. V lost 5 bases, J lost 6 bases, and 22 bases lay in between. CDR3: CASSPRTAKRENGYTF. The DNA of the CDR3 is TGTGCCAGCAGTCCCCGGACAGCGAAAAGGGAAAATGGCTACACCTTC.

The genes are TRBV4-1 and TRBJ2-5, with TRBD2 matching over 8 bases. This CDR3 is built from 16 residues. CDR1 is MGHRA, CDR2 YSYEKL, per germline. J lost 3 bases, V lost 2 bases, and 8 bases had no gene match. The CDR3, as DNA: TGCGCCAGCAGCCAACGGGGGGGAGAGGAAAAAGAGACCCAGTACTTC. Translating gives CASSQRGGEEKETQYF.

This chain connects TRBV21-1 to TRBJ2-7. TRBV21-1 is termed a pseudogene. The CDR3 has 13 residues. DNA for the CDR3: TGTGCCAGTCCCAAAGGGTATTACTACGAGCAGTACTTC. As protein: CASPKGYYYEQYF.

V and J are TRBV19 and TRBJ2-1; TRBD1 matches 10 bases. V was pared by 5 bases and J by 6 bases, with 7 bases of the junction left unmatched. CDR1 is LNHDA and CDR2 is SQIVND in the germline V gene (reference sequence). This CDR3 has 15 residues. Here the CDR3 DNA reads TGTGCCAGTAGTTCTGGACAGGGGGTTGTCAATGAGCAGTTCTTC. Encoded protein: CASSSGQGVVNEQFF. Based on the CDR3 plus reference TRBV19 and TRBJ2-1, the full variable domain is DGGITQSPKYLFRKEGQNVTLSCEQNLNHDAMYWYRQDPGQGLRLIYYSQIVNDFQKGDIAEGYSVSREKKESFPLTVTSAQKNPTAFYLCASSSGQGVVNEQFFGPGTRLTVL.

V is TRBV7-9 and J is TRBJ2-7; 7 bases map to TRBD1. The germline V gene has CDR1 SEHNR and CDR2 FQNEAQ (reference sequence). V was pared by 4 bases and J by 0 bases, with 6 bases of the junction left unmatched. There are 15 residues in the CDR3. CDR3 nucleotide sequence: TGTGCCAGCAGCTCGACAGGGCCGGACTCCTACGAGCAGTACTTC. It is translated as CASSSTGPDSYEQYF.

This clone appeared once. The chain recombines TRBV18 with TRBJ1-4; 7 bases are shared with TRBD1. The length of the CDR3 is 14 residues. Germline V gene sequence: CDR1 KGHSH, CDR2 LQKENI. V dropped 6 bases and J dropped 8; count of bases not matched to a gene: 9. The CDR3 coding sequence is TGTGCCAGCTCCCTAGGGGGCTTGGGGGAAAAACTGTTTTTT. Its translation is CASSLGGLGEKLFF.

This clone was found a few times. The V gene is TRBV11-2, the J gene TRBJ2-5; 8 bases are shared with TRBD2. Germline CDR1 reads SGHAT; CDR2 reads FQNNGV. This CDR3 is built from 15 residues. J lost 5 bases, V lost 5 bases, and 10 bases had no gene match. The CDR3 DNA is TGTGCCAGCAGCCCCGGACTAGGCGGGGGGGAGACCCAGTACTTC. It encodes CASSPGLGGGETQYF. Full variable domain (rest looked up from reference TRBV11-2 and TRBJ2-5): EAGVAQSPRYKIIEKRQSVAFWCNPISGHATLYWYQQILGQGPKLLIQFQNNGVVDDSQLPKDRFSAERLKGVDSTLKIQPAKLEDSAVYLCASSPGLGGGETQYFGPGTRLLVL.

CDR3 DNA: TGTGCCAGCAGCTTACATTGGGGTGGACTGGGGCAAGAGACCCAGTACTTC. It specifies CASSLHWGGLGQETQYF. V gene TRBV5-4 combines with J gene TRBJ2-5; a weak D match, TRBD2 (5 bases). The CDR3 runs to 17 residues. V lost 2 bases and J 2 bases, leaving 19 bases between the germline ends. Germline V CDR1 and CDR2: SGHNT, YYREEE (reference sequence).

CDR3 residues: CASSPPGWATDTQYF. The CDR3 DNA reads TGTGCCAGCAGCCCACCCGGGTGGGCCACAGATACGCAGTATTTT. J is TRBJ2-3 and V is TRBV7-2; D gene uncertain. Per germline, CDR1 SGHTA and CDR2 FQGNSA. This CDR3 contains 15 residues. V lost 5 bases and J 2 bases, leaving 14 bases between the germline ends.

V is TRBV30 and J is TRBJ2-3, with TRBD2 matching over 10 bases. Germline V lookup: CDR1 GTSNPN, CDR2 SVGIG (reference sequence). The CDR3 sequence is 13 residues long. After removal of 5 bases from V and 8 bases from J, the junction contained 7 bases not matched to a gene. CDR3: CAWDELAGFTQYF. The DNA for the CDR3 is TGTGCCTGGGATGAACTAGCGGGGTTTACGCAGTATTTT. Using reference TRBV30 and TRBJ2-3 for the parts outside the CDR3, the full variable domain is SQTIHQWPATLVQPVGSPLSLECTVEGTSNPNLYWYRQAAGRGLQLLFYSVGIGQISSEVPQNLSASRPQDRQFILSSKKLLLSDSGFYLCAWDELAGFTQYFGPGTRLTVL.

The chain links TRBV6-6 to TRBJ2-7, with D uncertain. Germline V lookup: CDR1 MNHNY, CDR2 SVGAGI (reference sequence). Trimming shortened V by 6 bases and J by 2 bases, and 8 bases separated the two germline ends. CDR3 length equals 12 residues. CDR3 bases: TGTGCCAGCAGCGGGTCCGCCTACGAGCAGTACTTC. It specifies CASSGSAYEQYF.

This rearrangement joins TRBV9 to TRBJ1-3, with D uncertain. The CDR3 totals 15 residues. Germline V gene data show CDR1 as SGDLS and CDR2 as YYNGEE. V gave up 0 bases and J gave up 0 bases, with 7 bases separating them. The CDR3 loop reads CASSVGTISGNTIYF. The CDR3 DNA reads as TGTGCCAGCAGCGTAGGTACAATCTCTGGAAACACCATATATTTT.

V usage is TRBV4-1 and J usage is TRBJ1-3, with a possible D match to TRBD1 (6 bases). Trimming removed 3 bases at V and 4 bases at J, with 28 bases between. CDR1 is MGHRA and CDR2 is YSYEKL in the germline V gene. This CDR3 has 20 amino acids. CDR3 protein: CASSQGGARRGPGGGNTIYF. In DNA, the CDR3 is TGCGCCAGCAGCCAGGGGGGTGCGAGGCGGGGGCCCGGAGGAGGAAACACCATATATTTT.

The V and J genes are TRBV6-6 and TRBJ1-1, with a possible D match to TRBD1 (5 bases). The CDR3 is 15 amino acids. Germline loops: CDR1 MNHNY, CDR2 SVGAGI (reference sequence). Trimming stripped 3 bases from V and 4 bases from J, with 15 bases between. The CDR3 region is CASSYQQGFSTEAFF. The CDR3 nucleotides read TGTGCCAGCAGTTATCAGCAGGGCTTCTCCACTGAAGCTTTCTTT.

This CDR3 reads CASSPQTSGGYEQYF. The CDR3 DNA follows: TGTGCCAGCTCCCCCCAGACTAGCGGGGGCTACGAGCAGTACTTC. The chain couples TRBV18 to TRBJ2-7; 12 bases are a match to TRBD2. The CDR3 runs 15 residues. Germline V gene sequence: CDR1 KGHSH, CDR2 LQKENI. Unmatched junction bases numbered 6, after V lost 6 bases and J lost 3 bases.

The rearrangement links TRBV5-1 to TRBJ2-7; 7 bases fit TRBD1. The CDR3 covers 15 residues. The V and J ends lost 2 bases and 6 bases, in that order; junction bases with no gene match: 11. CDR1 is SGHRS and CDR2 is YFSETQ in the germline V gene. The DNA of the CDR3 is TGCGCCAGCAGCTTAGCTCCCACAGGGGTGGGCGAGCAGTACTTC. Residues: CASSLAPTGVGEQYF.

J is TRBJ2-3 and V is TRBV9; TRBD2 might be the D (6 bases). The ends were cut back, 2 bases at V and 6 bases at J, with 13 bases in the middle. The V gene's germline CDR1 is SGDLS and CDR2 YYNGEE. The CDR3 covers 14 residues. CDR3 DNA: TGTGCCAGCAGCGTCTCGGGGGTGGATGATACGCAGTATTTT. It yields the protein CASSVSGVDDTQYF.

The chain links TRBV28 to TRBJ1-6; possible D gene TRBD1, 6 bases. Looked up from germline, CDR1 is MDHEN and CDR2 is SYDVKM. The CDR3 has 15 residues. The V end lost 6 bases, the J end lost 8 bases, and 17 bases lay between the germline ends. This CDR3 is CASRIGQRAHSPLHF. Here the CDR3 DNA reads TGTGCCAGCAGAATAGGACAGCGAGCCCATTCACCCCTCCACTTT.

This rearrangement joins TRBV18 to TRBJ2-5; D is ambiguous. The CDR3 is 14 residues long. The germline V gene encodes CDR1 KGHSH and CDR2 LQKENI. V gave up 3 bases and J gave up 4 bases, with 12 bases separating them. CDR3 bases: TGTGCCAGCTCACCCTCGCCGACGGGAGAGACCCAGTACTTC. It encodes CASSPSPTGETQYF.

This CDR3 reads CASSNGWARDEKLFF. CDR3 DNA: TGTGCCAGCAGCAACGGGTGGGCGAGGGATGAAAAACTGTTTTTT. The rearrangement uses TRBV7-9 and TRBJ1-4; D remains ambiguous. The CDR3 length is 15 residues. Germline CDR1 is SEHNR and CDR2 is FQNEAQ (reference sequence). V dropped 5 bases and J dropped 6 bases, with 16 bases sitting between them.

The chain has TRBV7-2 and TRBJ1-6, with a tentative D call TRBD1 (5 bases). Germline CDR1 is SGHTA and CDR2 is FQGNSA. The V end was cut by 1 base, the J end by 11 bases, with 18 bases between. This CDR3 is 16 amino acids long. The CDR3 loop is CASSLGGMGGGTPLHF. CDR3 DNA sequence: TGTGCCAGCAGCTTAGGGGGAATGGGGGGAGGGACACCCCTCCACTTT.

This chain links TRBV4-1 with TRBJ2-7; D is possibly TRBD1 or TRBD2 (5 bases each). Germline CDR1 is MGHRA and CDR2 is YSYEKL. V lost 2 bases, J lost 12 bases, and 11 bases lay in between. The CDR3 sequence is 11 residues long. In nucleotides, the CDR3 is TGCGCCAGCAGCCAAACGGGACGATGGTACTTC. This codes for CASSQTGRWYF.